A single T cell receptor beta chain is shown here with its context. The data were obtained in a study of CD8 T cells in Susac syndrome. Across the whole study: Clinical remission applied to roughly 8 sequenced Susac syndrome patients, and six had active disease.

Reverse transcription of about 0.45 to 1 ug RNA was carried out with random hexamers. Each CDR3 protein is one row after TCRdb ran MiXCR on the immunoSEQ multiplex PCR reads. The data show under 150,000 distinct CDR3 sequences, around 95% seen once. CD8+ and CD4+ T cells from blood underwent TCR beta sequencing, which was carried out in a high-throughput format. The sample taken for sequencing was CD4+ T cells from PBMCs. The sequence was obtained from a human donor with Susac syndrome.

As DNA, the CDR3 is TGCAGCGCCGGGGCCCCGAACACTGAAGCTTTCTTT. Protein sequence: CSAGAPNTEAFF. The genes are TRBV29-1 and TRBJ1-1, with a tentative D call TRBD1 (5 bases). With 7 bases removed from V and 1 base from J, the gap between germline ends came to 10 bases. The CDR3 sequence is 12 residues long. Germline V gene sequence: CDR1 SQVTM, CDR2 ANQGSEA. The variable domain in full, with the rest retrieved from reference TRBV29-1 and TRBJ1-1, is SAVISQKPSRDICQRGTSLTIQCQVDSQVTMMFWYRQQPGQSLTLIATANQGSEATYESGFVIDKFPISRPNLTFSTLTVSNMSPEDSSIYLCSAGAPNTEAFFGQGTRLTVV.